A single sample is the source of the 4 T cell receptor beta chains below, sequenced in a study of tissue T cells after allogeneic stem cell transplantation. Time point noted: mouse harvest day 14 after allogeneic transplant. The graft held 10^6 splenic CD5+ T cells and 10^7 T-cell-depleted bone marrow cells. Profiling relied on immunoSEQ multiplex PCR, and the TCRdb table lists in-frame clones only, not all of them. The table shows under 8,500 clones, with 30% to 40% occurring only once. The sample was skin. Source of these receptors: a female BALB/c mouse given C57BL/6 T cells with graft-versus-host disease after an allogeneic hematopoietic cell transplant.

This clone is a singleton in its sample. Gene names are the mouse ones. The read is 1 residue too short to cover the CDR3 end, so that end is filled in from the germline J gene. The chain has TRBV13-2 and TRBJ2-3; 13 nucleotides align to TRBD2. The CDR3 consists of 14 residues. V shed 4 bases, J shed 8 bases, and the junction held 4 bases outside the gene matches. CDR1 NNHNN and CDR2 SYGAGS come from the germline V gene (reference sequence). The CDR3 sequence is CASGRTGGALTLYF. CDR3 DNA, as far as it was read: TGTGCCAGCGGTAGGACTGGGGGGGCGTTAACGCTGTAT.

Remarks on this clone: Gene names follow the mouse nomenclature. The read halts 1 residue ahead of the CDR3 end, with the missing end drawn from the germline J gene. The chain employs TRBV26 and TRBJ2-5; unclear D gene. Per germline, CDR1 KGHPV and CDR2 FQNQEV (reference sequence). This CDR3 contains 14 residues. V shed 2 bases and J shed 3 bases, with 9 bases lying between them. The CDR3 here is CASSLREIQDTQYF. CDR3 DNA, as far as it was read: TGTGCCAGCAGTCTGAGGGAAATTCAAGACACCCAGTAC. The full variable domain, its missing parts supplied by reference TRBV26 and TRBJ2-5, is NSKVIQTPRYLVKGQGQKAKMRCIPEKGHPVVFWYQQNKNNEFKFLINFQNQEVLQQIDMTEKRFSAECPSNSPCSLEIQSSEAGDSALYLCASSLREIQDTQYFGPGTRLLVL.

As to this clone: Gene names and germline match the mouse. Coverage ceases 1 residue before the CDR3 finishes, and the germline J gene fills in the end. The chain recombines TRBV5 with TRBJ2-2; 7 nucleotides line up with TRBD2. J was trimmed by 0 bases and V by 0 bases; bases with no gene match: 4. CDR3 length: 17 residues. CDR1 and CDR2 (germline): LGHNA, YNLKQL (reference sequence). The CDR3 bases that were read are TGTGCCAGCAGCCAAGAACGGCTGGGGGCAAACACCGGGCAGCTCTAC. It codes for CASSQERLGANTGQLY. The CDR3, in full, reads CASSQERLGANTGQLYF.

Comments on this clone: Gene names are the mouse ones. The read ends 1 residue early relative to the CDR3; the germline J gene fills the gap. The rearrangement joins TRBV20 to TRBJ2-4; D gene unclear. This CDR3 has 13 amino acids. The V end lost 6 bases, the J end lost 2 bases, and 12 bases lay between the germline ends. CDR1 and CDR2 from the germline V gene are GFQATS and STVNSAI. The DNA read from the CDR3 is TGTGGTGCCAGGCCCGGGGTTCAAAACACCTTGTAC. Residues: CGARPGVQNTLY. The CDR3 in full is CGARPGVQNTLYF.